This T cell receptor (beta chain) was observed in a study of CD8+ T cells in alopecia areata. This CDR3 is built from 17 residues. Germline assignment: CDR1 SGHRS and CDR2 YFSETQ. V trimming: 7 bases; J trimming: 9 bases; junction bases outside the gene matches: 21. Comments on this clone: Its target is unknown.

General study points: Amid tofacitinib therapy, many expanded lesional clones stayed present in scalp and blood.

As for treatment: oral pan-JAK inhibitor, 5-10 mg twice daily. PBMCs were stained for CD3, CD4 and CD8, and CD4+ and CD8+ T cells were sorted. cDNA serving as the sequencing template came from extracted, reverse transcribed RNA. Repertoires were generated with immunoSEQ multiplex PCR, while TCRdb's copy carries only in-frame clones and drops some. The sample lists under 350,000 clones, 58% occurring once. The sequenced sample was CD4+ T cells sorted from blood, obtained at week 24, from a patient treated with tofacitinib. The chain joins TRBV5-1 to TRBJ1-1; 10 positions match TRBD1. This sequence was found in a human donor with alopecia areata. CDR3 nucleotides: TGCGCCAGCCGCTCTAGTCCCGGGACAGGGGCCGGTCATAAAGCTTTCTTT. As protein: CASRSSPGTGAGHKAFF.